Sequencing of this T cell receptor beta chain was carried out in a study of T cell repertoires in cytomegalovirus infection. As to this clonotype: Its target is unknown.

This CDR3 is built from 15 residues. V lost 2 bases to trimming and J lost 5 bases; unmatched junction nucleotides: 6. Germline loops: CDR1 SGHNT, CDR2 YYREEE (reference sequence). In TCRdb, the reads were re-called with MiXCR into one record per CDR3 protein. The top ten hold around an eighth of the sample, which has some 920,000 distinct CDR3 sequences, roughly a third seen once. The V call is TRBV5-4, the J call TRBJ2-5, with 10 nucleotides matching TRBD2. The sequences come from cultured CD8+ T cells from PBMCs, collected from culture after CMV antigen stimulation. The source is a human donor in good health (CMV status not recorded). Some clones in this sample may be carry-over from other donors' samples. The CDR3 DNA follows: TGTGCCAGCAGCTTTTCTAGCGGGGGTGTGGAGACCCAGTACTTC. Translation: CASSFSSGGVETQYF.